These 5 T cell receptor beta chains were all obtained from the same sample, sequenced in a study of post-analysis software for immune sequencing data. Notes on the study in general: Several TRBV segments were more frequent in patients than controls; TRBV5-6, TRBV5-1 and TRBV20-1 belonged to this group.

These receptors lack a known antigen. Prepared libraries of TCR beta cDNA carried unique molecular identifiers. TCRdb ran MiXCR on the PCR reads and lists one entry per CDR3 protein. The table shows 500,000 to 600,000 distinct CDR3 sequences, with roughly 46% occurring only once. The sample comprised blood. The receptors come from a girl aged 10-17 years with multiple sclerosis.

This clonotype was counted only a few times. V and J are TRBV29-1 and TRBJ1-4, with no clear D. In germline, CDR1 is SQVTM, CDR2 ANQGSEA. The CDR3 consists of 14 residues. Trimming removed 4 bases from V and 7 bases from J, with 16 bases in between. The CDR3 sequence: CSVAKGQSGEKLFF. The CDR3 DNA reads as TGCAGCGTTGCCAAGGGCCAGTCCGGTGAAAAACTGTTTTTT.

This clonotype was counted only a few times. The rearrangement links TRBV9 to TRBJ2-5; D tentatively fits TRBD1 or TRBD2 (6 bases each). The CDR3 contains 17 residues. Germline V gene data show CDR1 as SGDLS and CDR2 as YYNGEE. V lost 0 bases and J 1 base, leaving 16 bases between the germline ends. The CDR3 reads CASSVGEGGLTQETQYF. The CDR3, as DNA: TGTGCCAGCAGCGTAGGAGAGGGGGGCCTGACCCAAGAGACCCAGTACTTC.

This clonotype was recorded a few times. The chain links TRBV5-6 to TRBJ2-1, with a tentative D call TRBD1 (6 bases). The CDR3 contains 14 residues. Germline CDR1 and CDR2: SGHDT and YYEEEE. V lost 1 base to trimming and J lost 8 bases, with 13 bases between them. CDR3 in amino acids: CASSLQWGQDEQFF. The CDR3 nucleotides are TGTGCCAGCAGCTTGCAGTGGGGGCAAGATGAGCAGTTCTTC. The variable domain in full, completed from reference TRBV5-6 and TRBJ2-1, reads DAGVTQSPTHLIKTRGQQVTLRCSPKSGHDTVSWYQQALGQGPQFIFQYYEEEERQRGNFPDRFSGHQFPNYSSELNVNALLLGDSALYLCASSLQWGQDEQFFGPGTRLTVL.

In DNA, the CDR3 is TGCAGTGCTAGAGTCGGTCTTGGGGCCAACGTCCTGACTTTC. This encodes CSARVGLGANVLTF. The V and J genes are TRBV20-1 and TRBJ2-6; no reliable D call. From germline, CDR1 is DFQATT and CDR2 SNEGSKA (reference sequence). This CDR3 has 14 amino acids. V lost 1 base to trimming and J lost 3 bases, with 7 bases between them.

CDR3: CSAFSRDSQETQYF. The CDR3, as DNA: TGCAGTGCTTTCAGCCGGGACAGCCAAGAGACCCAGTACTTC. The chain is built from TRBV20-1 and TRBJ2-5, with 7 bases fitting TRBD1. The CDR3 consists of 14 residues. The V gene's germline CDR1 is DFQATT and CDR2 SNEGSKA (reference sequence). J was trimmed by 1 base and V by 5 bases; bases with no gene match: 7.